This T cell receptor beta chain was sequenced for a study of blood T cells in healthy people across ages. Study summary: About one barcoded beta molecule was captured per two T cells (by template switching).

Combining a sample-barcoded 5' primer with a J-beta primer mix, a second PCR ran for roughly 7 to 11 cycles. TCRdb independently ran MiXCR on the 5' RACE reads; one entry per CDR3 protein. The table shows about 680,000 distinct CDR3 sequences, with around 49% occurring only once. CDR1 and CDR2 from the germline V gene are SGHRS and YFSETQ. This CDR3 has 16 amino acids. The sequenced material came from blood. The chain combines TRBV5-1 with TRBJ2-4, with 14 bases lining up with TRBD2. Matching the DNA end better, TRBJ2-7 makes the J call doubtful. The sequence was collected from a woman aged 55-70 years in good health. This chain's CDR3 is CASSLGLAGGYDEQYF. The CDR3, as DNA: TGCGCCAGCAGCTTGGGACTAGCGGGGGGGTATGACGAGCAGTACTTC.